The 24 T cell receptor beta chains presented below share a single source sample, sequenced in a study of blood T cell repertoires in COVID-19. The method was immunoSEQ multiplex PCR; TCRdb's version includes in-frame clones alone and lacks a portion of them. The sample holds 7,500 to 8,000 clones, roughly 86% seen once. The specimen sequenced was peripheral blood. These receptors were obtained from an older woman with active COVID-19.

This rearrangement joins TRBV10-3 to TRBJ1-1, with D possibly TRBD1 on 5 matching bases. The CDR3 sequence is 14 residues long. The V gene's germline CDR1 is ENHRY and CDR2 SYGVKD. V was trimmed by 4 bases and J by 1 base, leaving 10 bases between them. CDR3 residues: CAISAQGRNTEAFF. In DNA, the CDR3 is TGTGCCATCAGTGCTCAGGGAAGGAACACTGAAGCTTTCTTT.

The genes are TRBV28 and TRBJ2-7; D remains unclear. With 4 bases removed from V and 3 bases from J, the gap between germline ends came to 10 bases. Per germline, CDR1 MDHEN and CDR2 SYDVKM. The CDR3 totals 13 residues. CDR3 in amino acids: CASSSPGLYEQYF. DNA of the CDR3: TGTGCCAGCAGTTCCCCTGGGCTCTACGAGCAGTACTTC.

V gene TRBV28 combines with J gene TRBJ1-5; 9 bases line up with TRBD1. Germline values: CDR1 MDHEN, CDR2 SYDVKM. V was clipped by 5 bases and J by 5 bases; unmatched bases: 7. The CDR3 covers 15 residues. The CDR3 sequence: CASSPGQGTHQPQHF. DNA for the CDR3: TGTGCCAGCAGTCCGGGACAGGGTACTCATCAGCCCCAGCATTTT.

This clone occurred once. This chain links TRBV30 with TRBJ1-1, with 7 bases identical to TRBD1. Germline V gene sequence: CDR1 GTSNPN, CDR2 SVGIG (reference sequence). CDR3 length equals 13 residues. V lost 2 bases, J lost 2 bases, and 2 bases stayed unmatched. CDR3 amino acids: CAWSRDSNTEAFF. In DNA form, the CDR3 reads TGTGCCTGGAGTCGGGACAGTAACACTGAAGCTTTCTTT.

The V and J genes are TRBV27 and TRBJ2-1; 8 bases fit TRBD2. With 6 bases clipped from V and 4 bases from J, the junction kept 8 bases outside the gene matches. The germline V gene encodes CDR1 MNHEY and CDR2 SMNVEV (reference sequence). This CDR3 has 15 amino acids. The CDR3 loop reads CASRDAGGGYNEQFF. In DNA form, the CDR3 reads TGTGCCAGCAGAGACGCCGGGGGGGGATACAATGAGCAGTTCTTC.

The V gene is TRBV29-1, the J gene TRBJ1-6; weak D call: TRBD1 (5 bases). The CDR3 totals 13 residues. Between the trimmed V and J ends, which lost 2 bases and 7 bases, there was a span of 9 bases. Germline V gives CDR1 SQVTM, CDR2 ANQGSEA. CDR3 amino acids: CSVEFGANSPLHF. The CDR3 DNA is TGCAGCGTTGAATTTGGGGCCAATTCACCCCTCCACTTT. The full variable domain, with the rest looked up from reference TRBV29-1 and TRBJ1-6, is SAVISQKPSRDICQRGTSLTIQCQVDSQVTMMFWYRQQPGQSLTLIATANQGSEATYESGFVIDKFPISRPNLTFSTLTVSNMSPEDSSIYLCSVEFGANSPLHFGNGTRLTVT.

This clone was observed a single time. V usage is TRBV7-2 and J usage is TRBJ1-1; D is possibly TRBD1 (5 bases). There are 13 residues in the CDR3. The V end was cut by 3 bases, the J end by 5 bases, with 10 bases between. Germline CDR1 SGHTA, CDR2 FQGNSA. The CDR3, as DNA: TGTGCCAGCAGCTTGGGGCCGAGGACTGAAGCTTTCTTT. Its translation is CASSLGPRTEAFF.

This clone was recorded once. This chain links TRBV18 with TRBJ2-4; 7 positions match TRBD2. This CDR3 is built from 17 residues. The V gene end was trimmed by 6 bases and the J gene end by 2 bases; junction bases not matched to a gene: 13. CDR1 and CDR2 from the germline V gene are KGHSH and LQKENI. CDR3 region: CASSIQPGLKSKNIQYF. As DNA, the CDR3 is TGTGCCAGCTCGATCCAACCGGGACTAAAGTCCAAAAACATTCAGTACTTC.

This clone was detected a few times. The chain carries TRBV5-1 and TRBJ2-7, with 10 bases matching TRBD1. Trimming took 3 bases from V and 6 from J; bases not matched to a gene: 9. Looked up from germline, CDR1 is SGHRS and CDR2 is YFSETQ. The CDR3 runs to 15 residues. CDR3 in amino acids: CASSSLGDRGLEQYF. CDR3 DNA: TGCGCCAGCAGCTCACTGGGGGACAGGGGTCTCGAGCAGTACTTC. The full variable domain, its missing parts supplied by reference TRBV5-1 and TRBJ2-7, is KAGVTQTPRYLIKTRGQQVTLSCSPISGHRSVSWYQQTPGQGLQFLFEYFSETQRNKGNFPGRFSGRQFSNSRSEMNVSTLELGDSALYLCASSSLGDRGLEQYFGPGTRLTVT.

This chain connects TRBV28 to TRBJ1-6; 7 positions match TRBD1. This CDR3 is built from 14 residues. Germline V gene lookup returns CDR1 MDHEN and CDR2 SYDVKM. V was clipped by 7 bases and J by 5 bases; unmatched bases: 5. CDR3 nucleotides: TGTGCCAGCACCCAGGGACAGAATAATTCACCCCTCCACTTT. Residues: CASTQGQNNSPLHF.

The V call is TRBV2, the J call TRBJ1-4; D perhaps matches TRBD1 (5 bases). Trimming shortened V by 6 bases and J by 7 bases, and 12 bases separated the two germline ends. The CDR3 is made up of 13 amino acids. Germline-derived CDR1 and CDR2 are SNHLY and FYNNEI. This CDR3 is CASSLRQPEKLFF. CDR3 sequence (DNA): TGTGCCAGCAGCCTTCGACAGCCTGAAAAACTGTTTTTT.

This clone occurred a few times. V gene TRBV4-3 combines with J gene TRBJ1-3; TRBD1 matches at 7 bases. The CDR3 runs 17 residues. CDR1 LGHNA and CDR2 YSLEER come from the germline V gene. V shed 3 bases and J 0 bases; nucleotides not matched to a gene: 8. The CDR3 loop reads CASSQRAGGRSGNTIYF. For the CDR3, the DNA is TGCGCCAGCAGCCAGCGAGCAGGGGGACGCTCTGGAAACACCATATATTTT.

The chain couples TRBV19 to TRBJ2-2; D is unresolved. Germline V lookup: CDR1 LNHDA, CDR2 SQIVND (reference sequence). V lost 5 bases, J lost 4 bases, and 8 bases lay in between. The CDR3 extends over 13 amino acids. In DNA form, the CDR3 reads TGTGCCAGTAGTCCTCCCCTCACCGGGGAGCTGTTTTTT. Its protein is CASSPPLTGELFF.

The rearrangement uses TRBV7-2 and TRBJ2-3; 7 bases are a match to TRBD2. Per the germline V gene, CDR1 is SGHTA and CDR2 is FQGNSA. The CDR3 covers 14 residues. The V segment lost 5 bases and the J segment 2 bases; nucleotides outside the gene matches: 4. CDR3 DNA: TGTGCCAGCAGCCGGGGACTAATCACAGATACGCAGTATTTT. Protein sequence: CASSRGLITDTQYF.

The sample holds one count of this clone. The chain is built from TRBV4-3 and TRBJ2-4; D gene unclear. Germline values: CDR1 LGHNA, CDR2 YSLEER. V was cut by 4 bases and J by 1 base, with 14 bases left in between. The CDR3 covers 16 residues. The CDR3 reads CASSPFLANAKNIQYF. CDR3 bases: TGCGCCAGCAGCCCCTTCTTAGCCAACGCCAAAAACATTCAGTACTTC.

The genes are TRBV4-1 and TRBJ2-7; 7 bases line up with TRBD2. The CDR3 consists of 16 residues. V shed 0 bases, J shed 0 bases, and the junction held 5 bases outside the gene matches. The germline CDR1 and CDR2 sequences are MGHRA and YSYEKL. DNA for the CDR3: TGCGCCAGCAGCCAAGACGGTAGCGGGTTCTCCTACGAGCAGTACTTC. Protein: CASSQDGSGFSYEQYF.

V is TRBV15 and J is TRBJ2-6; weak D call: TRBD2 (6 bases). Germline lookup yields CDR1 LNHNV and CDR2 YYDKDF (reference sequence). V shed 3 bases and J shed 0 bases, with 9 bases lying between them. The CDR3 extends over 16 amino acids. The CDR3 protein is CATSRGGPSGANVLTF. As DNA, the CDR3 is TGTGCCACCAGCAGGGGGGGTCCCTCTGGGGCCAACGTCCTGACTTTC.

By share of the sample, this clone is medium-sized. This chain connects TRBV18 to TRBJ1-2; 9 positions agree with TRBD1. V was pared by 6 bases and J by 4 bases, with 18 bases of the junction left unmatched. The CDR3 is made up of 18 amino acids. CDR1 and CDR2 (germline): KGHSH, LQKENI. CDR3 sequence: CASSHKPGTGMSTYGYTF. CDR3 nucleotides: TGTGCCAGCTCGCATAAACCCGGGACAGGGATGTCGACCTATGGCTACACCTTC.

CDR3 nucleotides: TGTGCCAGCAGTGCAACGGGGATTACTGGCTACACCTTC. Translation gives CASSATGITGYTF. The chain links TRBV2 to TRBJ1-2; D not certain. V lost 4 bases and J 7 bases, leaving 13 bases between the germline ends. Germline assignment: CDR1 SNHLY and CDR2 FYNNEI. The CDR3 consists of 13 residues. The complete variable domain, with remaining parts taken from reference TRBV2 and TRBJ1-2, reads EPEVTQTPSHQVTQMGQEVILRCVPISNHLYFYWYRQILGQKVEFLVSFYNNEISEKSEIFDDQFSVERPDGSNFTLKIRSTKLEDSAMYFCASSATGITGYTFGSGTRLTVV.

The gene calls are TRBV4-3 and TRBJ1-2, with D unclear. The V and J ends lost 4 bases and 1 base respectively, with 13 bases between them. The CDR3 runs to 15 residues. The germline V gene has CDR1 LGHNA and CDR2 YSLEER. In nucleotides, the CDR3 is TGCGCCAGCAGCCCCGGGGTGGTAGATAACTATGGCTACACCTTC. Translated: CASSPGVVDNYGYTF.

The count of this clone is one. The chain couples TRBV3-1 (or the pseudogene TRBV3-2) to TRBJ1-1; TRBD1 is a possible D gene (6 bases). The germline V gene has CDR1 LGHDT and CDR2 YNNKEL (reference sequence). Trimming removed 3 bases from V and 5 bases from J, with 7 bases in between. CDR3 length: 12 residues. CDR3 in amino acids: CASSHRGTEAFF. DNA of the CDR3: TGTGCCAGCAGCCATAGGGGGACTGAAGCTTTCTTT.

This chain uses TRBV28 with TRBJ1-1; TRBD1 matches at 12 bases. In germline, CDR1 is MDHEN, CDR2 SYDVKM. The CDR3 loop spans 15 amino acids. J was trimmed by 4 bases and V by 5 bases; bases with no gene match: 5. CDR3 nucleotide sequence: TGTGCCAGCAGTACACCGGGACAGGGGGCCACTGAAGCTTTCTTT. Protein sequence: CASSTPGQGATEAFF. Based on the CDR3 plus reference TRBV28 and TRBJ1-1, the full variable domain is DVKVTQSSRYLVKRTGEKVFLECVQDMDHENMFWYRQDPGLGLRLIYFSYDVKMKEKGDIPEGYSVSREKKERFSLILESASTNQTSMYLCASSTPGQGATEAFFGQGTRLTVV.

The V gene is TRBV7-9, the J gene TRBJ2-5, with D perhaps TRBD2 (6 bases). The CDR3 runs 15 residues. Trimming cost V 5 bases and J 5 bases, with 18 bases left between them. Looked up from germline, CDR1 is SEHNR and CDR2 is FQNEAQ (reference sequence). CDR3 residues: CASSITRLVRETQYF. The DNA of the CDR3 is TGTGCCAGCAGCATAACCCGACTAGTTCGGGAGACCCAGTACTTC.

The chain recombines TRBV3-1 (or the pseudogene TRBV3-2) with TRBJ2-5, with TRBD1 identical over 9 bases. V dropped 7 bases and J dropped 3; count of bases not matched to a gene: 12. The CDR3 sequence is 16 residues long. Looked up from germline, CDR1 is LGHDT and CDR2 is YNNKEL (reference sequence). CDR3 sequence: CASTPPWGQGKETQYF. The CDR3 region has the DNA TGTGCCAGCACACCACCTTGGGGACAGGGTAAAGAGACCCAGTACTTC.